The entry below describes one T cell receptor (beta chain). In the authors' methods: Lowest detectable productive clonotype frequency was 2.59 x 10-5. The assay was immunoSEQ multiplex PCR, and TCRdb's table has in-frame clones only and misses some. V and J calls plus clone size are reproduced from that table; the DNA served to infer D and trimming. Here the sample spans tens of thousands of clones, 78% being singletons. The data are from a study of STAT5B mutations in CD4+ large granular lymphocyte leukemia. The CDR3 is 15 amino acids. V lost 4 bases, J lost 4 bases, and 9 bases stayed unmatched. Germline CDR1 is KGHSH and CDR2 is LQKENI.

The chain combines TRBV18 with TRBJ2-7, with 8 bases that match TRBD1. The specimen was CD4+ T cells from blood buffy coats. The receptor was derived from a human donor in good health. The CDR3 region is CASSQGTGGSYEQYF. The CDR3 nucleotides read TGTGCCAGCTCACAGGGGACAGGAGGATCTTACGAGCAGTACTTC.